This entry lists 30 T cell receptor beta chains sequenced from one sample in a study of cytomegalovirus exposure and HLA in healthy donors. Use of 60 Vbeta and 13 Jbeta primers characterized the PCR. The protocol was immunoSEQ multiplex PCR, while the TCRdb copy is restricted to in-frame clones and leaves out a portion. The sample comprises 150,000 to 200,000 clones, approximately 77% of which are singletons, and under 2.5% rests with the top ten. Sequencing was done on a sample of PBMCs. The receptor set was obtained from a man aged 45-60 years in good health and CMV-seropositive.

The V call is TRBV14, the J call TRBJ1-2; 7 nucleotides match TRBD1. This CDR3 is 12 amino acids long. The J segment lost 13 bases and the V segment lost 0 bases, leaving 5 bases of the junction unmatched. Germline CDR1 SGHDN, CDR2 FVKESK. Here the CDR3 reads CASSQDRQGGTF. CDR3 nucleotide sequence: TGTGCCAGCAGCCAAGATAGGCAGGGGGGCACCTTC.

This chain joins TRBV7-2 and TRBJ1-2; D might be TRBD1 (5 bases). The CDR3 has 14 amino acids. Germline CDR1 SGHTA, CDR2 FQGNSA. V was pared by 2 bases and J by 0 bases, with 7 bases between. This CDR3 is CASSLQGSNYGYTF. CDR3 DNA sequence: TGTGCCAGCAGCTTACAGGGTTCTAACTATGGCTACACCTTC.

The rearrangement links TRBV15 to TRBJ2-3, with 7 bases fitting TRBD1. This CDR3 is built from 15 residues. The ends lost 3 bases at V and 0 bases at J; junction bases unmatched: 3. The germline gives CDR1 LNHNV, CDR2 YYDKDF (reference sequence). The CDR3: CATSRGTASTDTQYF. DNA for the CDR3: TGTGCCACCAGCAGGGGGACAGCTAGCACAGATACGCAGTATTTT.

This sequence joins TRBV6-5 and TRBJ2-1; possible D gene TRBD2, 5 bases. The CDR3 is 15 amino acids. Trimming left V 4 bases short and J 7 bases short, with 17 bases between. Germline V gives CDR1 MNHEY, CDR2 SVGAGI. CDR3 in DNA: TGTGCCAGCAGTTTAATGCAGACTCCGGGGAATGAGCAGTTCTTC. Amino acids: CASSLMQTPGNEQFF.

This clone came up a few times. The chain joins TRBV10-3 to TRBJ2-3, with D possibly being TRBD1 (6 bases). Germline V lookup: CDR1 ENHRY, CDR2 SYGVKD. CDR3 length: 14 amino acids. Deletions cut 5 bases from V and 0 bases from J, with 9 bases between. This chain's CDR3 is CAISSGASTDTQYF. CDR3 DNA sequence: TGTGCCATCAGTTCAGGGGCTAGCACAGATACGCAGTATTTT.

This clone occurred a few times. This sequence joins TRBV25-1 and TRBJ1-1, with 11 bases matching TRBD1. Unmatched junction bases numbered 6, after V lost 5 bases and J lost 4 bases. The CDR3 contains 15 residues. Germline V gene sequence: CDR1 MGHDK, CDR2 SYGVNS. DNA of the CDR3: TGTGCCAGCAGTCTGGGGACAGGGGGACCCACTGAAGCTTTCTTT. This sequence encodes CASSLGTGGPTEAFF.

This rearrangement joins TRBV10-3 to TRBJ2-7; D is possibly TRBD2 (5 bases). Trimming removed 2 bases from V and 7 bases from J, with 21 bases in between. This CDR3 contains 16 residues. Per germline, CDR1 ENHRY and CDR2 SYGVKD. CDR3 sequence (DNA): TGTGCCATCAGTGAGCCGACTAAGGAAGGCAGGCGAGAGCAGTACTTC. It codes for CAISEPTKEGRREQYF.

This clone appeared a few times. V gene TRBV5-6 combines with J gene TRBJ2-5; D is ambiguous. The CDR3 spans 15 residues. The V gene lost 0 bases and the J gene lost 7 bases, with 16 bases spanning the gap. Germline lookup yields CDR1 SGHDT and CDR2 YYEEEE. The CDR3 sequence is CASSLGSTGGGTQYF. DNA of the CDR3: TGTGCCAGCAGCTTGGGATCAACGGGTGGTGGGACCCAGTACTTC.

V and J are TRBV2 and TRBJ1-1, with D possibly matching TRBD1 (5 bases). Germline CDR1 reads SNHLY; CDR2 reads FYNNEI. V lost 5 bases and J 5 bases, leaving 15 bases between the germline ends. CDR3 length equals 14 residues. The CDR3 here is CASSLGAGGTEAFF. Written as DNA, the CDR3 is TGTGCCAGCAGTTTAGGGGCCGGAGGGACTGAAGCTTTCTTT.

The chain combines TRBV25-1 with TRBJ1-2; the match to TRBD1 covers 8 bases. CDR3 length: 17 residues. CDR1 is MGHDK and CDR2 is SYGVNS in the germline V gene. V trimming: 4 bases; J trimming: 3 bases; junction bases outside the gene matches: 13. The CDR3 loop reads CASSGTGPSGFDYGYTF. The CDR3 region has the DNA TGTGCCAGCAGTGGGACAGGGCCGTCGGGTTTTGACTATGGCTACACCTTC.

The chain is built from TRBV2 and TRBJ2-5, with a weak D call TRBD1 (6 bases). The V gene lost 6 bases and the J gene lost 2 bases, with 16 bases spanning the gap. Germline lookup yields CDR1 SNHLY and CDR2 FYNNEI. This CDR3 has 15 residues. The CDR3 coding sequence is TGTGCCAGCAGACGACAGGTTGGGGCGCAAGAGACCCAGTACTTC. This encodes CASRRQVGAQETQYF.

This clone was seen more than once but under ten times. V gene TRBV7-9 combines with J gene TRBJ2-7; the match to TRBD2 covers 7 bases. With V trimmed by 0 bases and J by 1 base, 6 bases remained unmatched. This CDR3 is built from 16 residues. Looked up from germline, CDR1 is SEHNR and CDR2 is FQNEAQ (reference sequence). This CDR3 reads CASSLAMGGFSYEQYF. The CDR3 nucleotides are TGTGCCAGCAGCTTAGCGATGGGAGGGTTTTCCTACGAGCAGTACTTC.

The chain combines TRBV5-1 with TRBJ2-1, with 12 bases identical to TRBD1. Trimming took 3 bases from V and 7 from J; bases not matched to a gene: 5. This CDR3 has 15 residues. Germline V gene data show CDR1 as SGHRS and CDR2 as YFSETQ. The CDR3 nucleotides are TGCGCCAGCAGCTATGGGACAGGGGGCAGAAATGAGCAGTTCTTC. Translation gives CASSYGTGGRNEQFF.

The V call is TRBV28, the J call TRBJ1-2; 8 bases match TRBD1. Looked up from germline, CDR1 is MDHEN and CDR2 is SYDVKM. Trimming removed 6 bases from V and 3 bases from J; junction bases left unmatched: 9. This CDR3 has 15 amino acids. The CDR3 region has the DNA TGTGCCAGCAGCTCCCCGGGACAGGTGGACTATGGCTACACCTTC. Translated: CASSSPGQVDYGYTF.

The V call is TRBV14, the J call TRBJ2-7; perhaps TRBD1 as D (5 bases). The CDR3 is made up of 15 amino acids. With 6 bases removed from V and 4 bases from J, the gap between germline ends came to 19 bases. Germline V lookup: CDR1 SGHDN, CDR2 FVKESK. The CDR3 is CASSLRQSLVYEQYF. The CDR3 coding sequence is TGTGCCAGCAGTTTAAGACAGTCCCTAGTATACGAGCAGTACTTC.

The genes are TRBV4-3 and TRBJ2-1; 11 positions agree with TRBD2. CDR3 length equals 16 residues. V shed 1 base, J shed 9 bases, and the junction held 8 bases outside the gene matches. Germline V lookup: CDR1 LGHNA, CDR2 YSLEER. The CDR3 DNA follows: TGCGCCAGCAGCCAAGGACTAGCGGGGTGGGGGGGTGAGCAGTTCTTC. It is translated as CASSQGLAGWGGEQFF.

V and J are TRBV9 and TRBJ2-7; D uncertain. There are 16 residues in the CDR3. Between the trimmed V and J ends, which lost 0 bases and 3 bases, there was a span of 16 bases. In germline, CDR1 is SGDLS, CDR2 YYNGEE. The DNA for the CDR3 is TGTGCCAGCAGCGTAGAGTTGTCGGCGGCCTTCTACGAGCAGTACTTC. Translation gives CASSVELSAAFYEQYF.

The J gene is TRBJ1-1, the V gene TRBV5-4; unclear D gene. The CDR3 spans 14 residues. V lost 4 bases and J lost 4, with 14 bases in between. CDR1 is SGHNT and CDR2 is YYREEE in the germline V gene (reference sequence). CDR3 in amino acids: CASSPWGGGTEAFF. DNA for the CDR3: TGTGCCAGCAGCCCTTGGGGAGGCGGCACTGAAGCTTTCTTT.

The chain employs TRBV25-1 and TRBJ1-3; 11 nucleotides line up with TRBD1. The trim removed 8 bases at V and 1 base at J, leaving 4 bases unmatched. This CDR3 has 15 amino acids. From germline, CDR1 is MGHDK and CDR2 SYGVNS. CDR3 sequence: CASAGQGASGNTIYF. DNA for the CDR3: TGTGCCAGCGCAGGACAGGGGGCGTCTGGAAACACCATATATTTT.

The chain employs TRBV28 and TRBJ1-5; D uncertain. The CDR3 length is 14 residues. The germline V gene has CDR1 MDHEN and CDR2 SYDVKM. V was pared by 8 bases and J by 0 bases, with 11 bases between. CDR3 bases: TGTGCCAGCGGTGGAGTCCCTAGCAATCAGCCCCAGCATTTT. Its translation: CASGGVPSNQPQHF.

CDR3 in amino acids: CASGTTRQGYGYTF. DNA for the CDR3: TGTGCCAGTGGAACCACTAGACAGGGCTATGGCTACACCTTC. The rearrangement uses TRBV19 and TRBJ1-2; 7 bases align to TRBD1. The CDR3 is 14 amino acids. Per germline, CDR1 LNHDA and CDR2 SQIVND (reference sequence). After removal of 8 bases from V and 4 bases from J, the junction contained 10 bases not matched to a gene.

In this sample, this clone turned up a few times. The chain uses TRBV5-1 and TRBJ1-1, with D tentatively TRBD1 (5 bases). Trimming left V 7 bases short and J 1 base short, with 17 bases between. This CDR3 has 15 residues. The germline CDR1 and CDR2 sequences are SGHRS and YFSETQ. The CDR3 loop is CASGSRGGSNTEAFF. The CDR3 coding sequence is TGCGCCAGCGGCTCGCGGGGCGGGTCGAACACTGAAGCTTTCTTT.

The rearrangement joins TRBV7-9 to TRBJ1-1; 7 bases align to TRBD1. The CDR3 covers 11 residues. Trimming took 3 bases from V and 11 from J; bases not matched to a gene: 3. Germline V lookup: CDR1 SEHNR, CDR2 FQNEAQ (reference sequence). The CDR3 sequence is CASSFDREAFF. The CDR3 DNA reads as TGTGCCAGCAGCTTTGACAGGGAGGCTTTCTTT.

The CDR3, as DNA: TGTGCCAGCAGCCAAGTGGCAGCTGAAGCTTTCTTT. It specifies CASSQVAAEAFF. This chain uses TRBV14 with TRBJ1-1, with D uncertain. V lost 1 base, J lost 6 bases, and 6 bases lay in between. CDR1 is SGHDN, CDR2 FVKESK, per germline. The CDR3 totals 12 residues.

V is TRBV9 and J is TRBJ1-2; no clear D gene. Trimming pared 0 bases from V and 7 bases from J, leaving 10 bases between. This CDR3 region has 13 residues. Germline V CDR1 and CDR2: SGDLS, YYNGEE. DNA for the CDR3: TGTGCCAGCAGCGTAGGTTGGGAGGGTGGCTACACCTTC. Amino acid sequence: CASSVGWEGGYTF.

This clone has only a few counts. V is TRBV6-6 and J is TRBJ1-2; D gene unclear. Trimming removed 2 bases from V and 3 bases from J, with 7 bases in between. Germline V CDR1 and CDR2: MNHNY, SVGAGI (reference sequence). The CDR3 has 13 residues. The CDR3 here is CASSYGADYGYTF. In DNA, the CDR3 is TGTGCCAGCAGTTACGGTGCAGACTATGGCTACACCTTC.

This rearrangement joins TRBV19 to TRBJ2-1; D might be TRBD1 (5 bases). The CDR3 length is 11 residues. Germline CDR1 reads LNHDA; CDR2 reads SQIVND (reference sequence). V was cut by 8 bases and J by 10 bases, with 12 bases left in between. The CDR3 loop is CASGTRQEQFF. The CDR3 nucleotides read TGTGCCAGTGGAACTCGACAGGAGCAGTTCTTC.

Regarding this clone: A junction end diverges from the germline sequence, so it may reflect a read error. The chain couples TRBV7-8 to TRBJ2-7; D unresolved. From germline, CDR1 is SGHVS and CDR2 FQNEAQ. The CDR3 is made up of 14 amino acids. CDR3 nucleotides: TGTGCCAGTAGCTATCCCAGTGGTTCCTACGAGCAGTACTTC. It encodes CASSYPSGSYEQYF.

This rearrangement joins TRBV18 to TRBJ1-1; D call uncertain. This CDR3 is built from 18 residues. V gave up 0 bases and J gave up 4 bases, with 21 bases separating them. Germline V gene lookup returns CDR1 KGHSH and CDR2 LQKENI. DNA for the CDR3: TGTGCCAGCTCACCACCGAGGAGGGCTTGGGCAGCGGGCACTGAAGCTTTCTTT. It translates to CASSPPRRAWAAGTEAFF.

The CDR3 DNA sequence: TGTGCCAGCAGCCTTATAGGGGGTGTGGGCAAAAACATTCAGTACTTC. Its translation is CASSLIGGVGKNIQYF. The J gene is TRBJ2-4, the V gene TRBV28; a weak D match, TRBD1 (6 bases). The CDR3 consists of 16 residues. Germline values: CDR1 MDHEN, CDR2 SYDVKM. The V end was cut by 6 bases, the J end by 3 bases, with 18 bases between.